One and the same sample provided the 29 T cell receptor beta chains below, sequenced in a study of Graves' ophthalmopathy and Graves' hyperthyroidism. RNA transcripts served as template for amplifying TCR beta CDR3 sequences. The first round was an RT-PCR with HTBI primers, and the second round was a multiplex PCR. TCRdb redid the calling of the multiplex PCR reads with MiXCR, one entry per CDR3 protein. The sample lists around 400,000 distinct CDR3 sequences; approximately 20% were seen once. Sequencing was performed on peripheral blood. These receptors all stem from a woman between 18 and 29 years old with Graves' ophthalmopathy.

This clonotype was picked up a small number of times. This chain joins TRBV12-3 or TRBV12-4 and TRBJ1-1; TRBD1 matches 10 bases. This CDR3 comprises 17 residues. Losses at the gene ends were 4 bases for V and 0 bases for J; bases not matched to a gene: 8. CDR3: CASSSRRQGAMNTEAFF. CDR3 nucleotide sequence: TGTGCCAGCAGTTCTAGGAGACAGGGGGCGATGAACACTGAAGCTTTCTTT.

This clonotype was found many times. This rearrangement joins TRBV7-2 to TRBJ2-2, with 7 bases that match TRBD2. The V and J ends lost 2 bases and 0 bases, in that order; junction bases with no gene match: 3. Germline assignment: CDR1 SGHTA and CDR2 FQGNSA. The CDR3 has 16 amino acids. CDR3 nucleotides: TGTGCCAGCAGCTTAAACGGGGGGTCGAACACCGGGGAGCTGTTTTTT. It is translated as CASSLNGGSNTGELFF.

This clonotype was observed at least ten times. The chain combines TRBV29-1 with TRBJ2-4; D is possibly TRBD1 (6 bases). V was trimmed by 0 bases and J by 10 bases, leaving 13 bases between them. The CDR3 has 13 amino acids. The germline gives CDR1 SQVTM, CDR2 ANQGSEA. The CDR3 spells CSVEDFGRGIQYF. The CDR3 DNA is TGCAGCGTTGAAGATTTCGGCAGGGGAATTCAGTACTTC.

The table lists this clonotype with many counts. J is TRBJ2-2 and V is TRBV6-2 or TRBV6-3; 10 bases are shared with TRBD2. Germline V CDR1 and CDR2: MNHEY, SVGEGT. CDR3 length equals 16 residues. J was trimmed by 0 bases and V by 5 bases; bases with no gene match: 3. DNA for the CDR3: TGTGCCAGCAGTAGTACTAGCGGGACGAACACCGGGGAGCTGTTTTTT. Translated: CASSSTSGTNTGELFF.

This clonotype was seen ten or more times. CDR3 nucleotide sequence: TGTGCCAGCAGCTTAGCGCAAAACAGGGGGCAGGGCTACACCTTC. It is translated as CASSLAQNRGQGYTF. The chain joins TRBV7-2 to TRBJ1-2, with TRBD1 identical over 9 bases. There are 15 residues in the CDR3. The V gene end was trimmed by 0 bases and the J gene end by 8 bases; junction bases not matched to a gene: 7. Per the germline V gene, CDR1 is SGHTA and CDR2 is FQGNSA.

The table lists this clonotype with many counts. This chain links TRBV7-9 with TRBJ2-7, with a weak D call TRBD2 (6 bases). Germline assignment: CDR1 SEHNR and CDR2 FQNEAQ (reference sequence). This CDR3 contains 15 residues. V was cut by 1 base and J by 5 bases, with 15 bases left in between. The CDR3 here is CASSLGGGRLNEQYF. The CDR3 DNA reads TGTGCCAGCAGCTTAGGCGGAGGGAGGCTAAACGAGCAGTACTTC. The full variable domain, with the rest looked up from reference TRBV7-9 and TRBJ2-7, is DTGVSQNPRHKITKRGQNVTFRCDPISEHNRLYWYRQTLGQGPEFLTYFQNEAQLEKSRLLSDRFSAERPKGSFSTLEIQRTEQGDSAMYLCASSLGGGRLNEQYFGPGTRLTVT.

This clonotype came up many times. Compared with germline, one end of the junction differs, possibly owing to a read error. The rearrangement links TRBV27 to TRBJ2-7, with D perhaps matching TRBD1 or TRBD2 (5 bases each). CDR1 and CDR2 from the germline V gene are MNHEY and SMNVEV (reference sequence). The CDR3 consists of 14 residues. The CDR3 nucleotides are TGTGCCAGCAGTTACGGGGCCGGCGGCTACGAGCAGCACTTC. Translated: CASSYGAGGYEQHF.

The genes are TRBV6-2 or TRBV6-3 and TRBJ1-2, with 12 bases matching TRBD1. Germline V gives CDR1 MNHEY, CDR2 SVGEGT. CDR3 length equals 14 residues. V trimming: 6 bases; J trimming: 8 bases; junction bases outside the gene matches: 7. The CDR3 sequence is CASRGQGAIYGYTF. The DNA for the CDR3 is TGTGCCAGCAGGGGACAGGGGGCGATTTACGGCTACACCTTC.

This clonotype has at least ten counts. J is TRBJ1-1 and V is TRBV5-1, with 8 nucleotides matching TRBD1. The CDR3 runs 13 residues. CDR1 and CDR2 from the germline V gene are SGHRS and YFSETQ. After removal of 4 bases from V and 10 bases from J, the junction contained 9 bases not matched to a gene. CDR3 bases: TGCGCCAGCAGCCTGGACAGGGTTGGTGGAGCTTTCTTT. Amino acid sequence: CASSLDRVGGAFF.

This clonotype was seen repeatedly, ten times or more. The V call is TRBV5-4, the J call TRBJ2-5; the match to TRBD2 covers 8 bases. Germline CDR1 is SGHNT and CDR2 is YYREEE (reference sequence). This CDR3 is 17 amino acids long. V was pared by 4 bases and J by 1 base, with 12 bases of the junction left unmatched. CDR3 in DNA: TGTGCCAGCAGCCCCCCTGCGGGCGGGAGGACCCAAGAGACCCAGTACTTC. It is translated as CASSPPAGGRTQETQYF.

The rearrangement uses TRBV30 and TRBJ1-5; the D gene is possibly TRBD1 (5 bases). This CDR3 comprises 14 residues. In germline, CDR1 is GTSNPN, CDR2 SVGIG (reference sequence). Trimming removed 2 bases from V and 3 bases from J, with 11 bases in between. The CDR3 spells CAWSRGGLNQPQHF. CDR3 nucleotides: TGTGCCTGGAGTAGGGGCGGACTCAATCAGCCCCAGCATTTT. Full variable domain (rest looked up from reference TRBV30 and TRBJ1-5): SQTIHQWPATLVQPVGSPLSLECTVEGTSNPNLYWYRQAAGRGLQLLFYSVGIGQISSEVPQNLSASRPQDRQFILSSKKLLLSDSGFYLCAWSRGGLNQPQHFGDGTRLSIL.

This clonotype was seen a handful of times. The V gene is TRBV27, the J gene TRBJ1-5; the match to TRBD1 covers 9 bases. The V segment lost 0 bases and the J segment 6 bases; nucleotides outside the gene matches: 3. The CDR3 runs to 15 residues. The germline V gene encodes CDR1 MNHEY and CDR2 SMNVEV (reference sequence). DNA of the CDR3: TGTGCCAGCAGTTTATCGGGGGGACAGGGTCAGCCCCAGCATTTT. This codes for CASSLSGGQGQPQHF.

This clonotype was detected ten times or more. The genes are TRBV12-3 or TRBV12-4 and TRBJ2-4; perhaps TRBD1 as D (7 bases). Trimming removed 2 bases at V and 8 bases at J, with 16 bases between. The CDR3 spans 15 residues. For the CDR3, the DNA is TGTGCCAGCAGTTTAAGTGGGAGCAGGGGGGACATTCAGTACTTC. Its protein product is CASSLSGSRGDIQYF.

This clonotype was recorded at least ten times. The V and J genes are TRBV6-2 or TRBV6-3 and TRBJ2-7; the D gene is possibly TRBD1 (6 bases). CDR1 is MNHEY and CDR2 is SVGEGT in the germline V gene. V was pared by 5 bases and J by 3 bases, with 11 bases between. The CDR3 spans 13 residues. Here the CDR3 reads CASSTGTLYEQYF. CDR3 DNA sequence: TGTGCCAGCAGTACCGGGACACTCTACGAGCAGTACTTC.

This chain uses TRBV6-1 with TRBJ1-2, with TRBD1 as a possible D gene (5 bases). Germline V gene data show CDR1 as MNHNS and CDR2 as SASEGT. The CDR3 covers 12 residues. V lost 7 bases to trimming and J lost 3 bases, with 9 bases between them. CDR3 coding DNA: TGTGCCAGCAAGGGGAGGGACTATGGCTACACCTTC. Its protein is CASKGRDYGYTF.

This clonotype was found many times. The chain uses TRBV12-3 or TRBV12-4 and TRBJ2-2; 9 bases map to TRBD1. V was pared by 3 bases and J by 6 bases, with 8 bases of the junction left unmatched. This CDR3 is 16 amino acids long. Here the CDR3 reads CASSFSGQGFSGELFF. In DNA form, the CDR3 reads TGTGCCAGCAGTTTTTCGGGACAGGGATTTTCCGGGGAGCTGTTTTTT.

This clonotype has at least ten counts. The chain uses TRBV7-2 and TRBJ1-2; D call uncertain. Trimming took off 5 bases at V and 3 bases at J, with 10 bases between the two ends. Per germline, CDR1 SGHTA and CDR2 FQGNSA. This CDR3 contains 13 residues. The CDR3, as DNA: TGTGCCAGCAGCCGTTTAAGCGACTATGGCTACACCTTC. It encodes CASSRLSDYGYTF.

In this sample, this clonotype turned up many times. J is TRBJ1-1 and V is TRBV6-5, with a weak D call TRBD1 (5 bases). CDR1 and CDR2 (germline): MNHEY, SVGAGI. V dropped 6 bases and J dropped 8 bases, with 13 bases sitting between them. This CDR3 spans 12 amino acids. As DNA, the CDR3 is TGTGCCAGCAGGACGGCGGGGGGGGAAGCTTTCTTT. It encodes CASRTAGGEAFF.

This clonotype was counted a few times. The gene calls are TRBV18 and TRBJ1-1, with D hard to call. Germline loops: CDR1 KGHSH, CDR2 LQKENI. This CDR3 comprises 13 residues. V lost 3 bases to trimming and J lost 3 bases, with 8 bases between them. This CDR3 reads CASSPDVYTEAFF. In DNA form, the CDR3 reads TGTGCCAGCTCACCTGACGTTTACACTGAAGCTTTCTTT.

This clonotype occurred many times. The chain joins TRBV7-2 to TRBJ2-7; possible D gene TRBD2, 6 bases. V lost 6 bases to trimming and J lost 5 bases, with 17 bases between them. CDR1 and CDR2 (germline): SGHTA, FQGNSA. The length of the CDR3 is 14 residues. The CDR3 protein is CASSPPPGRHEQYF. Here the CDR3 DNA reads TGTGCCAGCAGTCCACCGCCAGGGAGGCACGAGCAGTACTTC.

Many counts were recorded for this clonotype. The chain has TRBV28 and TRBJ2-7; no clear D gene. Germline V gene lookup returns CDR1 MDHEN and CDR2 SYDVKM. This CDR3 region has 12 residues. V lost 6 bases and J lost 0, with 6 bases in between. The CDR3 DNA reads as TGTGCCAGCAGCGTGGGCTCCTACGAGCAGTACTTC. Translating it yields CASSVGSYEQYF.

J is TRBJ2-5 and V is TRBV11-1, with D perhaps matching TRBD1 (5 bases). CDR1 is SGHAT and CDR2 is FQDESV in the germline V gene (reference sequence). The ends were cut back, 3 bases at V and 5 bases at J, with 13 bases in the middle. This CDR3 has 14 amino acids. The CDR3 region is CASSLLGVSETQYF. The CDR3 DNA sequence: TGTGCCAGCAGCTTGCTAGGGGTGTCCGAGACCCAGTACTTC.

This clonotype was found many times. The rearrangement joins TRBV20-1 to TRBJ2-7; perhaps TRBD2 as D (5 bases). Germline CDR1 reads DFQATT; CDR2 reads SNEGSKA (reference sequence). The V end lost 5 bases, the J end lost 3 bases, and 5 bases lay between the germline ends. The CDR3 contains 10 residues. Here the CDR3 reads CSAGSYEQYF. The DNA for the CDR3 is TGCAGTGCTGGGAGCTACGAGCAGTACTTC.

This clonotype has ten or more counts. The rearrangement joins TRBV27 to TRBJ2-7; 10 bases map to TRBD2. The J segment lost 9 bases and the V segment lost 6 bases, leaving 11 bases of the junction unmatched. Germline CDR1 and CDR2: MNHEY and SMNVEV (reference sequence). The CDR3 loop spans 14 amino acids. CDR3: CASSRSGRDHGQYF. The DNA of the CDR3 is TGTGCCAGCAGCAGGAGCGGGAGGGACCATGGGCAGTACTTC.

This clonotype has more than one count but fewer than ten. The rearrangement uses TRBV12-3 or TRBV12-4 and TRBJ1-2; D unclear. V was shortened by 6 bases and J by 3 bases, with 8 bases between the two germline ends. This CDR3 region has 12 residues. In DNA, the CDR3 is TGTGCCAGCAGCCCCAATGACTATGGCTACACCTTC. Translating gives CASSPNDYGYTF.

This rearrangement joins TRBV6-2 or TRBV6-3 to TRBJ2-7; 7 bases fit TRBD1. The CDR3 runs 17 residues. J lost 2 bases, V lost 2 bases, and 12 bases had no gene match. Germline V CDR1 and CDR2: MNHEY, SVGEGT. The CDR3 is CASSYTKTGTDPYEQYF. In nucleotides, the CDR3 is TGTGCCAGCAGTTACACTAAAACCGGGACAGATCCCTACGAGCAGTACTTC.

This rearrangement joins TRBV12-3 or TRBV12-4 to TRBJ2-5; TRBD2 agrees at 9 bases. The CDR3 length is 14 residues. With 7 bases clipped from V and 5 bases from J, the junction kept 8 bases outside the gene matches. For the CDR3, the DNA is TGTGCCAGCACTAATAGCGGGGGTCCTGAGACCCAGTACTTC. Translation gives CASTNSGGPETQYF.

This clonotype was seen at least ten times. A much more abundant neighbour one base away suggests this may be a read error. The chain employs TRBV30 and TRBJ2-5, with D uncertain. The germline V gene has CDR1 GTSNPN and CDR2 SVGIG (reference sequence). The CDR3 runs to 13 residues. The CDR3 DNA is TGTGCCTGGAGTGCGCCCGTCCAAGAGACCCAGTGCTTC. Protein sequence: CAWSAPVQETQCF.

This clonotype was observed a few times. The genes are TRBV5-1 and TRBJ2-5; TRBD1 aligns across 7 bases. The CDR3 consists of 17 residues. Germline CDR1 is SGHRS and CDR2 is YFSETQ. The ends lost 0 bases at V and 0 bases at J; junction bases unmatched: 8. CDR3 amino acids: CASSLVGQGENQETQYF. For the CDR3, the DNA is TGCGCCAGCAGCTTGGTTGGTCAGGGGGAAAACCAAGAGACCCAGTACTTC.